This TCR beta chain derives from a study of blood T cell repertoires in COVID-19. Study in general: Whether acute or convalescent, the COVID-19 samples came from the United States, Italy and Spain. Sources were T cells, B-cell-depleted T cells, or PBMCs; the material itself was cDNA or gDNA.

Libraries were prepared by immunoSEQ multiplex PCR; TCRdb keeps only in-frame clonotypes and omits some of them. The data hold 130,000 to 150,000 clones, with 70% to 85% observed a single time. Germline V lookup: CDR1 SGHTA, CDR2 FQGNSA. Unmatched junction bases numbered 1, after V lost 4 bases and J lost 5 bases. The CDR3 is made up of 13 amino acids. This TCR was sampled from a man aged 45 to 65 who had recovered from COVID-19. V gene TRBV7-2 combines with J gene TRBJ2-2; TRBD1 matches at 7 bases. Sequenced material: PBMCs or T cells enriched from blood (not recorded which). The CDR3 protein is CASSWGQTGELFF. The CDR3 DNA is TGTGCCAGCAGCTGGGGACAGACCGGGGAGCTGTTTTTT.